This TCR beta chain emerged from a study of liver allograft versus peripheral blood T cells. As for the study in general: Blood and transplanted-liver T cell receptor repertoires from recipients were compared. Study-level points and caveats: Within liver allografts, T cell receptor repertoires were reportedly different from those in peripheral blood.

Per germline, CDR1 LGHNA and CDR2 YSLEER. V was pared by 4 bases and J by 7 bases, with 9 bases of the junction left unmatched. The CDR3 consists of 14 residues. For this clonotype: Its matching antigen is unknown.

TCRdb used MiXCR to reprocess the reads, holding one entry per CDR3 protein. The data contain hundreds of distinct CDR3 sequences, roughly 18% of them singletons. The J gene is TRBJ1-1, the V gene TRBV4-3; 7 positions agree with TRBD1. The origin of this receptor is a human patient who had a liver transplant. Some of these T cells may belong to the graft donor. The CDR3 here is CASSPRTGDLEAFF. CDR3 nucleotide sequence: TGCGCCAGCAGCCCCCGGACAGGCGATCTTGAAGCTTTCTTT.